The 32 T cell receptor beta chains below were found in one sample sequenced in a study of OX40 agonist ivuxolimab in advanced cancers. The library was made by the immunoSEQ multiplex PCR assay. TCRdb re-hosts the immuneACCESS table, in-frame sequences only. Its copies lack some clones; in the studies checked, an unresolved V gene accounts for under half of them, and the cause for the rest is not known. For this sample the table gives tens of thousands of clones, of which 70% to 85% were detected only once. The ten most abundant clones make up about 4% of the sample. The specimen was CD4+ or CD8+ T cells sorted from blood, collected in a trial of the OX40 agonist ivuxolimab. Receptors originate from an adult with an advanced solid tumor such as melanoma, head and neck, liver or kidney cancer.

The chain employs TRBV6-1 and TRBJ2-2; D is ambiguous. The CDR3 sequence is 13 residues long. Germline V gene sequence: CDR1 MNHNS, CDR2 SASEGT. Deletions cut 5 bases from V and 5 bases from J, with 9 bases between. CDR3 sequence reads: CASSWLRTGELFF. Here the CDR3 DNA reads TGTGCCAGCAGTTGGTTGAGGACCGGGGAGCTGTTTTTT.

The V and J genes are TRBV5-5 and TRBJ2-7; 7 nucleotides line up with TRBD2. The CDR3 spans 15 residues. The trim removed 0 bases at V and 0 bases at J, leaving 3 bases unmatched. CDR1 and CDR2 from the germline V gene are SGHKS and YYEKEE (reference sequence). The CDR3, as DNA: TGTGCCAGCAGCTTGGGGGGGACTACCTCCTACGAGCAGTACTTC. It specifies CASSLGGTTSYEQYF.

This rearrangement joins TRBV30 to TRBJ1-1; D ambiguous. Trimming left V 3 bases short and J 12 bases short, with 17 bases between. This CDR3 region has 12 residues. CDR1 and CDR2 from the germline V gene are GTSNPN and SVGIG (reference sequence). The DNA of the CDR3 is TGTGCCTGGAGCGCCGGATCCACGGGGTCTTTCTTT. Translated, it gives CAWSAGSTGSFF.

The CDR3, as DNA: TGCGCCAGCAGCTCCGGGGGCGGGACCCAAAACATTCAGTACTTC. Translation gives CASSSGGGTQNIQYF. The J gene is TRBJ2-4, the V gene TRBV5-1; the D gene could be TRBD1 or TRBD2 (6 bases each). V was shortened by 3 bases and J by 5 bases, with 15 bases between the two germline ends. CDR3 length equals 15 residues. Germline assignment: CDR1 SGHRS and CDR2 YFSETQ.

The CDR3 sequence is CASRETGGGYGYTF. The CDR3 DNA reads TGTGCCAGCAGGGAGACAGGCGGAGGCTATGGCTACACCTTC. This chain connects TRBV5-8 to TRBJ1-2; tentative D call: TRBD1 (6 bases). Trimming took 5 bases from V and 4 from J, leaving 15 bases between them. This CDR3 comprises 14 residues. Germline CDR1 SGHTS, CDR2 YDEGEE. The whole variable domain, filled in from reference TRBV5-8 and TRBJ1-2, reads EAGVTQSPTHLIKTRGQQATLRCSPISGHTSVYWYQQALGLGLQFLLWYDEGEERNRGNFPPRFSGRQFPNYSSELNVNALELEDSALYLCASRETGGGYGYTFGSGTRLTVV.

The chain has TRBV15 and TRBJ2-7, with a possible D match to TRBD2 (6 bases). V shed 6 bases and J shed 3 bases, with 30 bases lying between them. The germline V gene encodes CDR1 LNHNV and CDR2 YYDKDF (reference sequence). The CDR3 is made up of 19 amino acids. CDR3 nucleotides: TGTGCCACCAGATCATTTCCCGGGACTCCAATCGACCCGAACTACGAGCAGTACTTC. As protein: CATRSFPGTPIDPNYEQYF.

The rearrangement uses TRBV7-2 and TRBJ1-5; TRBD1 might be the D (5 bases). The CDR3 runs 15 residues. The V end was cut by 2 bases, the J end by 0 bases, with 8 bases between. Germline CDR1 SGHTA, CDR2 FQGNSA. The CDR3 sequence: CASSLYGGSNQPQHF. CDR3 DNA sequence: TGTGCCAGCAGCTTATACGGGGGTAGCAATCAGCCCCAGCATTTT.

This sequence joins TRBV28 and TRBJ2-7; D is uncertain. Germline lookup yields CDR1 MDHEN and CDR2 SYDVKM. The CDR3 totals 15 residues. With 6 bases removed from V and 3 bases from J, the gap between germline ends came to 18 bases. CDR3 nucleotide sequence: TGTGCCAGCAGCCTCGACGCAGGATCATTCTACGAGCAGTACTTC. Its protein product is CASSLDAGSFYEQYF.

V is TRBV4-3 and J is TRBJ1-1; D ambiguous. This CDR3 has 15 amino acids. Germline loops: CDR1 LGHNA, CDR2 YSLEER. V lost 3 bases and J 0 bases, leaving 11 bases between the germline ends. CDR3 DNA: TGCGCCAGCAGCCAGGATTCCCTTTTGAACACTGAAGCTTTCTTT. Residues: CASSQDSLLNTEAFF.

The chain links TRBV10-1 to TRBJ1-1; D gene ambiguous. Looked up from germline, CDR1 is WNHNN and CDR2 is SYGVQD (reference sequence). CDR3 length: 13 amino acids. Trimming removed 3 bases from V and 1 base from J, with 6 bases in between. Here the CDR3 reads CASSDGENTEAFF. CDR3 DNA: TGCGCCAGCAGTGACGGGGAGAACACTGAAGCTTTCTTT.

The CDR3 coding sequence is TGTGCCGGAGCAGCCCCTCGGGGCGGGAAAAATCCTATAGCCAAAAACATTCAGTACTTC. Its translation is CAGAAPRGGKNPIAKNIQYF. V is TRBV28 and J is TRBJ2-4; D is possibly TRBD2 (6 bases). Deletions cut 11 bases from V and 0 bases from J, with 32 bases between. CDR3 length: 20 amino acids. Looked up from germline, CDR1 is MDHEN and CDR2 is SYDVKM. Full variable domain (remainder filled in from reference TRBV28 and TRBJ2-4): DVKVTQSSRYLVKRTGEKVFLECVQDMDHENMFWYRQDPGLGLRLIYFSYDVKMKEKGDIPEGYSVSREKKERFSLILESASTNQTSMYLCAGAAPRGGKNPIAKNIQYFGAGTRLSVL.

The chain couples TRBV7-9 to TRBJ1-1; D may be TRBD1 (6 bases). This CDR3 spans 13 amino acids. V dropped 5 bases and J dropped 4 bases, with 11 bases sitting between them. Germline CDR1 reads SEHNR; CDR2 reads FQNEAQ (reference sequence). CDR3 bases: TGTGCCAGCAGCCGGAAAGGGGGCACTGAAGCTTTCTTT. As protein: CASSRKGGTEAFF.

The chain employs TRBV7-2 and TRBJ2-7; the D gene is possibly TRBD2 (6 bases). Trimming took 2 bases from V and 3 from J, leaving 14 bases between them. CDR1 is SGHTA and CDR2 is FQGNSA in the germline V gene. The length of the CDR3 is 15 residues. CDR3 bases: TGTGCCAGCAGCTTACTAGGAGGGAGACTCTACGAGCAGTACTTC. This codes for CASSLLGGRLYEQYF.

This clone is a singleton in its sample. This chain connects TRBV10-3 to TRBJ2-1; possible D gene TRBD2, 5 bases. Trimming removed 3 bases from V and 5 bases from J, with 14 bases in between. Germline V CDR1 and CDR2: ENHRY, SYGVKD. The CDR3 contains 15 residues. This CDR3 reads CAISEASPPNNEQFF. The CDR3 DNA reads as TGTGCCATCAGTGAAGCTAGCCCCCCCAACAATGAGCAGTTCTTC.

The V call is TRBV15, the J call TRBJ1-2, with D possibly TRBD1 on 5 matching bases. This CDR3 region has 15 residues. Germline assignment: CDR1 LNHNV and CDR2 YYDKDF (reference sequence). Trimming stripped 5 bases from V and 4 bases from J, with 17 bases between. The CDR3, as DNA: TGTGCCACCAGCTCAGGAATACAGGCCCCCTATGGCTACACCTTC. This translates into CATSSGIQAPYGYTF.

This clone was counted between two and nine times. The CDR3 sequence: CASSNSYNEKLFF. CDR3 in DNA: TGTGCCAGTAGCAACAGCTATAATGAAAAACTGTTTTTT. This chain uses TRBV19 with TRBJ1-4; the D is unclear. Germline-derived CDR1 and CDR2 are LNHDA and SQIVND (reference sequence). Trimming stripped 6 bases from V and 4 bases from J, with 9 bases between. The CDR3 consists of 13 residues.

V is TRBV5-1 and J is TRBJ2-5; possibly TRBD2 for D (5 bases). The V and J ends lost 5 bases and 4 bases respectively, with 15 bases between them. Per germline, CDR1 SGHRS and CDR2 YFSETQ. The CDR3 is made up of 14 amino acids. The CDR3 here is CASRTRASLETQYF. As DNA, the CDR3 is TGCGCCAGCAGGACGCGGGCCTCTCTAGAGACCCAGTACTTC.

The J gene is TRBJ2-2, the V gene TRBV27, with D perhaps TRBD1 (8 bases). Germline CDR1 is MNHEY and CDR2 is SMNVEV (reference sequence). The V end lost 5 bases, the J end lost 4 bases, and 14 bases lay between the germline ends. This CDR3 is built from 15 residues. CDR3 residues: CASSRNRGGTGELFF. As DNA, the CDR3 is TGTGCCAGCAGTCGGAACAGGGGGGGCACCGGGGAGCTGTTTTTT.

J is TRBJ2-5 and V is TRBV6-1; TRBD2 is a possible D gene (6 bases). The germline V and J ends were trimmed by 5 bases and 4 bases, with 14 bases remaining between them. The CDR3 totals 14 residues. The germline V gene has CDR1 MNHNS and CDR2 SASEGT. CDR3 in DNA: TGTGCCAGCAGTCGTAGCGGAACGGGAGAGACCCAGTACTTC. Its protein product is CASSRSGTGETQYF.

This chain links TRBV14 with TRBJ1-4; D unresolved. Trimming cost V 1 base and J 7 bases, with 13 bases left between them. CDR1 is SGHDN, CDR2 FVKESK, per germline. The CDR3 contains 15 residues. CDR3 DNA: TGTGCCAGCAGCCAAGTGGCAGATAGAGGTGAAAAACTGTTTTTT. Translation: CASSQVADRGEKLFF.

The chain links TRBV5-5 to TRBJ2-7; D gene ambiguous. CDR3 length: 13 amino acids. From germline, CDR1 is SGHKS and CDR2 YYEKEE (reference sequence). Trimming removed 4 bases from V and 4 bases from J, with 12 bases in between. CDR3 nucleotide sequence: TGTGCCAGCAGCCCTCTGGACGGTTACGAGCAGTACTTC. Its translation: CASSPLDGYEQYF.

The genes are TRBV5-1 and TRBJ2-5; the D gene is possibly TRBD2 (6 bases). Looked up from germline, CDR1 is SGHRS and CDR2 is YFSETQ. CDR3 size: 13 residues. The germline V and J ends were trimmed by 10 bases and 1 base, with 14 bases remaining between them. The CDR3 DNA is TGCGCCTGCGGGATTCAACGCCAAGAGACCCAGTACTTC. Translating it yields CACGIQRQETQYF.

The CDR3 loop is CASSTGRGGAETQYF. The DNA for the CDR3 is TGTGCCAGTAGTACGGGAAGGGGGGGTGCGGAGACCCAGTACTTC. This chain connects TRBV19 to TRBJ2-5, with D maybe TRBD2 (7 bases). The CDR3 loop spans 15 amino acids. The germline V gene encodes CDR1 LNHDA and CDR2 SQIVND (reference sequence). Trimming shortened V by 4 bases and J by 5 bases, and 17 bases separated the two germline ends.

The chain recombines TRBV19 with TRBJ2-7, with TRBD2 as a possible D gene (5 bases). Per germline, CDR1 LNHDA and CDR2 SQIVND (reference sequence). This CDR3 is 15 amino acids long. The ends were cut back, 4 bases at V and 3 bases at J, with 16 bases in the middle. The CDR3 sequence: CASSTGAAAGYEQYF. CDR3 coding DNA: TGTGCCAGTAGTACCGGAGCGGCGGCGGGCTACGAGCAGTACTTC.

The chain is built from TRBV15 and TRBJ2-6; unclear D gene. The CDR3 is made up of 12 amino acids. V lost 7 bases, J lost 2 bases, and 3 bases lay in between. The germline V gene encodes CDR1 LNHNV and CDR2 YYDKDF (reference sequence). The CDR3 DNA reads as TGTGCCACCAAGGCTGGGGCCAACGTCCTGACTTTC. Protein product: CATKAGANVLTF.

The V gene is TRBV6-6, the J gene TRBJ2-2; no clear D gene. Germline V CDR1 and CDR2: MNHNY, SVGAGI (reference sequence). V gave up 5 bases and J gave up 6 bases, with 16 bases separating them. The CDR3 is 15 residues long. The CDR3 protein is CASSPGLERSGELFF. The CDR3 bases are TGTGCCAGCAGTCCCGGTTTAGAGAGATCCGGGGAGCTGTTTTTT.

The gene calls are TRBV5-1 and TRBJ2-7, with D unresolved. CDR1 is SGHRS, CDR2 YFSETQ, per germline. The V and J ends lost 0 bases and 3 bases respectively, with 10 bases between them. There are 14 residues in the CDR3. CDR3 sequence reads: CASSLDVRSYEQYF. The CDR3 DNA reads TGCGCCAGCAGCTTGGATGTCAGGAGCTACGAGCAGTACTTC.

V usage is TRBV2 and J usage is TRBJ2-1; D is perhaps TRBD1 or TRBD2 (6 bases each). Germline loops: CDR1 SNHLY, CDR2 FYNNEI. The CDR3 covers 13 residues. Trimming pared 7 bases from V and 10 bases from J, leaving 17 bases between. This chain's CDR3 is CASKGGPLGEQFF. For the CDR3, the DNA is TGTGCCAGCAAGGGGGGACCCTTAGGCGAGCAGTTCTTC.

The chain uses TRBV15 and TRBJ1-3, with TRBD1 matching over 9 bases. V lost 5 bases and J lost 4; bases outside the gene matches: 6. Germline lookup yields CDR1 LNHNV and CDR2 YYDKDF (reference sequence). The CDR3 is 15 amino acids. This CDR3 is CATSPDRGDGNTIYF. The CDR3 coding sequence is TGTGCCACCAGCCCGGACAGGGGCGACGGAAACACCATATATTTT.

This chain joins TRBV11-3 and TRBJ2-2, with D unclear. The CDR3 loop spans 16 amino acids. The V gene lost 5 bases and the J gene lost 3 bases, with 16 bases spanning the gap. Germline lookup yields CDR1 SGHNT and CDR2 YENEEA. CDR3 region: CASSRTGFSHTGELFF. The CDR3 DNA is TGTGCCAGCAGCCGTACTGGGTTCTCGCACACCGGGGAGCTGTTTTTT.

The CDR3 protein is CASSTRQGGIETQYF. CDR3 bases: TGTGCCAGCAGCACCCGACAGGGTGGGATAGAGACCCAGTACTTC. J is TRBJ2-5 and V is TRBV7-2; 7 bases map to TRBD1. V shed 5 bases, J shed 4 bases, and the junction held 10 bases outside the gene matches. CDR3 length: 15 amino acids. Germline V CDR1 and CDR2: SGHTA, FQGNSA.

This chain connects TRBV2 to TRBJ2-5; 8 positions match TRBD2. V trimming: 6 bases; J trimming: 0 bases; junction bases outside the gene matches: 6. The V gene's germline CDR1 is SNHLY and CDR2 FYNNEI. This CDR3 region has 15 residues. CDR3 in amino acids: CASRRVAGYQETQYF. The CDR3 nucleotides are TGTGCCAGCAGGAGGGTAGCGGGGTACCAAGAGACCCAGTACTTC.